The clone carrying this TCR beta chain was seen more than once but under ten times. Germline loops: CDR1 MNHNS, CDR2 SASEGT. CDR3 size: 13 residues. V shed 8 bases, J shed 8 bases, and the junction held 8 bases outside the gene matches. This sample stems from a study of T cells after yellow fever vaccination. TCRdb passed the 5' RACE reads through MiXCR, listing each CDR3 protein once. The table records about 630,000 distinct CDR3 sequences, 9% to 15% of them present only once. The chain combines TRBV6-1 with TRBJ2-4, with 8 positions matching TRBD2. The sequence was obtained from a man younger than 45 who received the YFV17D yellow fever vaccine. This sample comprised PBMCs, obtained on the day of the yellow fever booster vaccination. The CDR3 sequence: CASASGSSYIQYF. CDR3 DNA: TGTGCCAGCGCGAGCGGGAGCAGTTACATTCAGTACTTC.